This is a list of T cell receptor beta chains from one sample in a study of blood T cell repertoires in COVID-19. This table comes from immunoSEQ multiplex PCR, and its TCRdb copy is limited to in-frame clones, with some not included. The profile covers some 45,000 clones, with approximately 88% appearing a single time and 12% taken by the ten largest. Material: peripheral blood. The source is a human donor with active COVID-19. The donor label of this sample is uncertain. Both conserved end residues are trimmed from each CDR3. Each record gives: J gene, V gene, CDR3 protein.

J gene: TRBJ2-3
V gene: TRBV28
CDR3 protein: ASSLGSGDTDTQY

J gene: TRBJ2-7
V gene: TRBV4-3
CDR3 protein: ASSQARNSGEQY

J gene: TRBJ2-3
V gene: TRBV10-3
CDR3 protein: ASRQGPSLGELDTQY

J gene: TRBJ2-4
V gene: TRBV7-2
CDR3 protein: ASSLGTGTGNIQY

J gene: TRBJ2-7
V gene: TRBV6-6
CDR3 protein: ASSYSSYEQY

J gene: TRBJ1-1
V gene: TRBV15
CDR3 protein: ATSPRTVTEAF

J gene: TRBJ1-5
V gene: TRBV4-3
CDR3 protein: ASSQEQGGGQPQH

J gene: TRBJ1-4
V gene: TRBV2
CDR3 protein: ASSRGQEKLF

J gene: TRBJ2-3
V gene: TRBV3-1/TRBV3-2
CDR3 protein: ASNQQGAPTDTQY

J gene: TRBJ1-6
V gene: TRBV19
CDR3 protein: ASSIGTGGNSPLH

J gene: TRBJ1-1
V gene: TRBV5-5
CDR3 protein: ASSLLFNTEAF

J gene: TRBJ2-7
V gene: TRBV27
CDR3 protein: ASSVSGPEGYEQY

J gene: TRBJ1-3
V gene: TRBV5-1
CDR3 protein: ASSFDRGQSGNTIY

J gene: TRBJ2-3
V gene: TRBV19
CDR3 protein: ASSIQRNRGADTQY

J gene: TRBJ2-6
V gene: TRBV18
CDR3 protein: ASSPRDRTGANVLT

J gene: TRBJ2-5
V gene: TRBV3-1/TRBV3-2
CDR3 protein: ASSSSGGPLETQY

J gene: TRBJ1-1
V gene: TRBV5-4
CDR3 protein: ASSLGGARRGNEAF

J gene: TRBJ1-4
V gene: TRBV4-3
CDR3 protein: ASSQGTGVNEKLF

J gene: TRBJ2-4
V gene: TRBV2
CDR3 protein: ASSFSGSGDIQY

J gene: TRBJ2-4
V gene: TRBV19
CDR3 protein: ASSIMGAGKNIQY

J gene: TRBJ1-1
V gene: TRBV5-1
CDR3 protein: ASSLGRQGRTEAF

J gene: TRBJ1-1
V gene: TRBV24-1
CDR3 protein: ATSDPLFGPGAEAF

J gene: TRBJ2-3
V gene: TRBV19
CDR3 protein: ASSIGGRGPGDTQY

J gene: TRBJ2-1
V gene: TRBV12-3/TRBV12-4
CDR3 protein: ASTTDRASF

J gene: TRBJ2-3
V gene: TRBV7-9
CDR3 protein: ASSLKRGGTDTQY

J gene: TRBJ2-7
V gene: TRBV29-1
CDR3 protein: SVETQVGYEQY

J gene: TRBJ1-3
V gene: TRBV19
CDR3 protein: ASSTRRDSGNTIY

J gene: TRBJ2-2
V gene: TRBV2
CDR3 protein: ASIRLAATGELF

J gene: TRBJ1-1
V gene: TRBV4-1
CDR3 protein: ASSREAGPLNTEAF

J gene: TRBJ2-3
V gene: TRBV15
CDR3 protein: ATSRDPGGQDTQY

J gene: TRBJ1-4
V gene: TRBV4-1
CDR3 protein: ASSQLSGQLNEKLF

J gene: TRBJ1-3
V gene: TRBV30
CDR3 protein: AWSYTSSGGNTIY

J gene: TRBJ2-2
V gene: TRBV19
CDR3 protein: ASSLRGEGTGELF

J gene: TRBJ1-1
V gene: TRBV5-1
CDR3 protein: ASSFPPASGTEAF

J gene: TRBJ1-2
V gene: TRBV2
CDR3 protein: ASSEIGSDGYT

J gene: TRBJ1-2
V gene: TRBV12-3/TRBV12-4
CDR3 protein: ASRYQDRYGYT

J gene: TRBJ2-3
V gene: TRBV5-1
CDR3 protein: ASSFGGPPDTQY

J gene: TRBJ1-6
V gene: TRBV7-9
CDR3 protein: ASSVDREDSPLH

J gene: TRBJ2-7
V gene: TRBV7-9
CDR3 protein: ASSPADSHYEQY

J gene: TRBJ2-7
V gene: TRBV5-4
CDR3 protein: ASSLASSYEQY

J gene: TRBJ1-1
V gene: TRBV28
CDR3 protein: ASSLMTDTEAF

J gene: TRBJ2-2
V gene: TRBV13
CDR3 protein: ASSLDWNTGELF

J gene: TRBJ2-7
V gene: TRBV13
CDR3 protein: ASSSPGLGFYEQY

J gene: TRBJ1-2
V gene: TRBV18
CDR3 protein: ASSPPWGGANGYT

J gene: TRBJ2-1
V gene: TRBV5-1
CDR3 protein: ASSWTSGGDYNEQF

J gene: TRBJ2-2
V gene: TRBV5-6
CDR3 protein: ASSSSRGGARGELF

J gene: TRBJ1-2
V gene: TRBV10-3
CDR3 protein: AISESGGDSGYT

J gene: TRBJ2-3
V gene: TRBV15
CDR3 protein: ATSRISSLLNTDTQY

J gene: TRBJ2-7
V gene: TRBV28
CDR3 protein: ASSSATGGGVEEQY

J gene: TRBJ2-5
V gene: TRBV5-1
CDR3 protein: ASSSRTNQETQY

J gene: TRBJ1-3
V gene: TRBV5-1
CDR3 protein: ASSGTSGNTIY

J gene: TRBJ2-3
V gene: TRBV7-3
CDR3 protein: ASSQNSLSLSTQY

J gene: TRBJ2-3
V gene: TRBV10-3
CDR3 protein: AISAEGQGVLNTQY